Below are 26 T cell receptor beta chains sequenced from a single sample in a study of T cell responses to AZD1222 COVID-19 vaccine. The data were produced by immunoSEQ multiplex PCR, yet TCRdb's version contains in-frame clones alone and is incomplete. The table lists 100,000 or so clones, 82% of them singletons, with around 5% in the top ten. Source: peripheral blood, taken on day 0 of AZD1222 vaccination. The receptors derive from an adult in good health.

The chain recombines TRBV7-7 with TRBJ2-5, with D perhaps matching TRBD1 (5 bases). V dropped 3 bases and J dropped 2 bases, with 7 bases sitting between them. Germline values: CDR1 SSHAT, CDR2 FNYEAQ (reference sequence). The CDR3 length is 13 residues. CDR3 DNA: TGTGCCAGCAGCTTGACAGAGCAAGAGACCCAGTACTTC. The encoded protein is CASSLTEQETQYF.

The chain couples TRBV18 to TRBJ1-5; no firm D call. Trimming cost V 2 bases and J 7 bases, with 12 bases left between them. Germline loops: CDR1 KGHSH, CDR2 LQKENI. The CDR3 covers 14 residues. The CDR3 DNA reads as TGTGCCAGCTCACCAAGGCAGGTAGGACAGCCCCAGCATTTT. Its translation is CASSPRQVGQPQHF.

The chain has TRBV29-1 and TRBJ1-5, with 8 bases matching TRBD1. This CDR3 region has 14 residues. V lost 6 bases to trimming and J lost 6 bases; unmatched junction nucleotides: 10. Germline V gene data show CDR1 as SQVTM and CDR2 as ANQGSEA. CDR3 region: CSVLTGGSGQPQHF. The CDR3, as DNA: TGCAGCGTCCTCACAGGGGGAAGCGGTCAGCCCCAGCATTTT.

This chain connects TRBV15 to TRBJ1-5; 10 bases match TRBD1. Looked up from germline, CDR1 is LNHNV and CDR2 is YYDKDF (reference sequence). CDR3 size: 15 residues. V lost 5 bases and J lost 6; bases outside the gene matches: 7. The CDR3 sequence is CATSLWDRGVQPQHF. DNA of the CDR3: TGTGCCACCAGCCTCTGGGACAGGGGAGTTCAGCCCCAGCATTTT.

The CDR3, as DNA: TGCAGTGCTAGTTTCGGGGCGCTGGCCAGCAATGAGCAGTTCTTC. Translated, it gives CSASFGALASNEQFF. This chain connects TRBV20-1 to TRBJ2-1; D could derive from TRBD1 or TRBD2 (5 bases each). Germline V lookup: CDR1 DFQATT, CDR2 SNEGSKA (reference sequence). This CDR3 is 15 amino acids long. V was cut by 3 bases and J by 6 bases, with 18 bases left in between.

The V call is TRBV6-5, the J call TRBJ2-3; the D gene is possibly TRBD1 (6 bases). Trimming cost V 2 bases and J 2 bases, with 11 bases left between them. The CDR3 has 15 amino acids. From germline, CDR1 is MNHEY and CDR2 SVGAGI. The CDR3 sequence is CASSYGGQSTDTQYF. Here the CDR3 DNA reads TGTGCCAGCAGTTACGGGGGCCAATCCACAGATACGCAGTATTTT.

This clone was seen only once. The chain joins TRBV5-1 to TRBJ2-2; the match to TRBD1 covers 8 bases. Germline CDR1 is SGHRS and CDR2 is YFSETQ. V shed 2 bases, J shed 2 bases, and the junction held 8 bases outside the gene matches. The CDR3 consists of 17 residues. The CDR3 loop reads CASSFRQGAANTGELFF. The DNA for the CDR3 is TGCGCCAGCAGCTTCCGTCAGGGGGCTGCCAACACCGGGGAGCTGTTTTTT.

V usage is TRBV19 and J usage is TRBJ1-1; no firm D call. The CDR3 extends over 14 amino acids. Germline V gene data show CDR1 as LNHDA and CDR2 as SQIVND (reference sequence). Deletions cut 3 bases from V and 0 bases from J, with 8 bases between. This CDR3 is CASSMRQMNTEAFF. For the CDR3, the DNA is TGTGCCAGTAGTATGCGCCAGATGAACACTGAAGCTTTCTTT.

This clone was detected a few times. This chain joins TRBV28 and TRBJ2-3; 12 bases line up with TRBD2. The length of the CDR3 is 14 residues. The trim removed 3 bases at V and 6 bases at J, leaving 1 base unmatched. Per germline, CDR1 MDHEN and CDR2 SYDVKM. CDR3 nucleotides: TGTGCCAGCAGTTTCGGGACTAGCGGGGATACGCAGTATTTT. The encoded protein is CASSFGTSGDTQYF.

CDR3 sequence: CASSLAGGSYEQYF. The CDR3 nucleotides read TGTGCCAGCAGCTTAGCAGGTGGCTCCTACGAGCAGTACTTC. The chain uses TRBV7-9 and TRBJ2-7; no reliable D call. The CDR3 length is 14 residues. Germline CDR1 reads SEHNR; CDR2 reads FQNEAQ (reference sequence). V dropped 0 bases and J dropped 0 bases, with 6 bases sitting between them.

The chain links TRBV6-1 to TRBJ2-4, with D perhaps TRBD1 or TRBD2 (5 bases each). Germline values: CDR1 MNHNS, CDR2 SASEGT. CDR3 length: 17 amino acids. The V end was cut by 3 bases, the J end by 0 bases, with 15 bases between. This CDR3 is CASSEVSSGRAKNIQYF. The DNA of the CDR3 is TGTGCCAGCAGTGAGGTGTCGTCAGGGAGAGCCAAAAACATTCAGTACTTC.

This rearrangement joins TRBV6-5 to TRBJ2-5; 12 bases align to TRBD2. The CDR3 length is 15 residues. Germline lookup yields CDR1 MNHEY and CDR2 SVGAGI. V gave up 8 bases and J gave up 5 bases; unmatched junction bases: 9. The CDR3 nucleotides read TGTGCCAGCCGACCAGGGACTAGCGGGCGGGAGACCCAGTACTTC. Encoded protein: CASRPGTSGRETQYF.

The chain employs TRBV2 and TRBJ2-1; TRBD2 might be the D (5 bases). The germline gives CDR1 SNHLY, CDR2 FYNNEI. V gave up 7 bases and J gave up 12 bases, with 10 bases separating them. The CDR3 consists of 10 residues. The CDR3 here is CASNGEMQFF. CDR3 nucleotides: TGTGCCAGCAATGGGGAGATGCAGTTCTTC. The entire variable domain, with the rest obtained from reference TRBV2 and TRBJ2-1, is as follows: EPEVTQTPSHQVTQMGQEVILRCVPISNHLYFYWYRQILGQKVEFLVSFYNNEISEKSEIFDDQFSVERPDGSNFTLKIRSTKLEDSAMYFCASNGEMQFFGPGTRLTVL.

The gene calls are TRBV6-5 and TRBJ1-2; tentatively, D is TRBD1 (6 bases). V gave up 6 bases and J gave up 2 bases, with 13 bases separating them. Per the germline V gene, CDR1 is MNHEY and CDR2 is SVGAGI. This CDR3 comprises 14 residues. CDR3 amino acids: CASRIQGSNYGYTF. The DNA for the CDR3 is TGTGCCAGCAGGATACAGGGATCGAACTATGGCTACACCTTC.

The V and J genes are TRBV30 and TRBJ2-1; D uncertain. The V gene lost 1 base and the J gene lost 5 bases, with 12 bases spanning the gap. Germline CDR1 reads GTSNPN; CDR2 reads SVGIG (reference sequence). The CDR3 extends over 14 amino acids. The CDR3 sequence: CAWSAPLYDNEQFF. The DNA for the CDR3 is TGTGCCTGGAGTGCCCCCCTCTACGACAATGAGCAGTTCTTC.

The chain is built from TRBV19 and TRBJ1-1; D remains ambiguous. V lost 3 bases, J lost 0 bases, and 11 bases lay in between. CDR1 and CDR2 from the germline V gene are LNHDA and SQIVND (reference sequence). The CDR3 has 15 amino acids. This CDR3 is CASSMGRVMNTEAFF. Written as DNA, the CDR3 is TGTGCCAGTAGTATGGGTCGCGTAATGAACACTGAAGCTTTCTTT.

Many counts were recorded for this clone. The chain couples TRBV6-5 to TRBJ2-3; 10 positions agree with TRBD2. The germline V gene encodes CDR1 MNHEY and CDR2 SVGAGI. Trimming at V came to 7 bases and at J to 4 bases, leaving 8 bases not matched to a gene. The CDR3 totals 15 residues. The CDR3 sequence: CASNPGLAPADTQYF. In DNA, the CDR3 is TGTGCCAGCAACCCGGGACTAGCGCCAGCAGATACGCAGTATTTT.

The V gene is TRBV5-6, the J gene TRBJ1-2, with D unresolved. The germline gives CDR1 SGHDT, CDR2 YYEEEE. CDR3 size: 15 residues. V dropped 4 bases and J dropped 0 bases, with 13 bases sitting between them. CDR3 DNA: TGTGCCAGCAGCCCGGGATGGACGGCTAACTATGGCTACACCTTC. Its protein product is CASSPGWTANYGYTF.

The rearrangement uses TRBV3-1 (or the pseudogene TRBV3-2) and TRBJ2-2, with D possibly TRBD1 on 5 matching bases. There are 16 residues in the CDR3. With 3 bases removed from V and 5 bases from J, the gap between germline ends came to 16 bases. CDR1 LGHDT and CDR2 YNNKEL come from the germline V gene (reference sequence). CDR3 amino acids: CASSHPTGSMTGELFF. CDR3 nucleotides: TGTGCCAGCAGCCACCCCACAGGCAGTATGACCGGGGAGCTGTTTTTT.

The V call is TRBV19, the J call TRBJ1-2; perhaps TRBD1 as D (6 bases). Trimming took off 4 bases at V and 8 bases at J, with 17 bases between the two ends. This CDR3 spans 14 amino acids. Germline V gene data show CDR1 as LNHDA and CDR2 as SQIVND (reference sequence). The CDR3 spells CASSNRDKGVGYTF. CDR3 bases: TGTGCCAGTAGTAACCGAGACAAGGGGGTCGGCTACACCTTC. Full variable domain (missing parts from reference TRBV19 and TRBJ1-2): DGGITQSPKYLFRKEGQNVTLSCEQNLNHDAMYWYRQDPGQGLRLIYYSQIVNDFQKGDIAEGYSVSREKKESFPLTVTSAQKNPTAFYLCASSNRDKGVGYTFGSGTRLTVV.

The V and J genes are TRBV11-2 and TRBJ1-2; a weak D match, TRBD1 (5 bases). This CDR3 is built from 18 residues. Trimming shortened V by 1 base and J by 0 bases, and 18 bases separated the two germline ends. Germline V gene sequence: CDR1 SGHAT, CDR2 FQNNGV. The CDR3 reads CASSLGGGLGLPNYGYTF. CDR3 in DNA: TGTGCCAGCAGCTTAGGCGGCGGTTTGGGGCTTCCTAACTATGGCTACACCTTC.

The chain employs TRBV5-5 and TRBJ2-1, with D perhaps matching TRBD1 or TRBD2 (6 bases each). Germline assignment: CDR1 SGHKS and CDR2 YYEKEE (reference sequence). This CDR3 region has 17 residues. V shed 6 bases and J shed 4 bases, with 23 bases lying between them. Here the CDR3 DNA reads TGTGCCAGCACTGTAAATTGGGGGGCCCCGGGGTACAATGAGCAGTTCTTC. Its translation is CASTVNWGAPGYNEQFF.

This clone was recorded only once. The genes are TRBV9 and TRBJ2-2; D is unclear. CDR3 size: 14 residues. The V gene lost 5 bases and the J gene lost 4 bases, with 12 bases spanning the gap. In germline, CDR1 is SGDLS, CDR2 YYNGEE. This chain's CDR3 is CASSVSDGTGELFF. As DNA, the CDR3 is TGTGCCAGCAGTGTCTCTGATGGCACCGGGGAGCTGTTTTTT.

The chain has TRBV19 and TRBJ2-3; tentatively, D is TRBD1 (5 bases). The CDR3 sequence is 14 residues long. Germline CDR1 and CDR2: LNHDA and SQIVND (reference sequence). V lost 2 bases, J lost 3 bases, and 9 bases lay in between. The CDR3 loop is CASSIRTITDTQYF. In nucleotides, the CDR3 is TGTGCCAGTAGTATAAGGACAATTACAGATACGCAGTATTTT.

This chain uses TRBV11-3 with TRBJ2-4; 7 nucleotides match TRBD2. J lost 5 bases, V lost 0 bases, and 10 bases had no gene match. Looked up from germline, CDR1 is SGHNT and CDR2 is YENEEA. CDR3 size: 17 residues. CDR3 loop: CASSLEAGLGSQNIQYF. The CDR3 DNA is TGTGCCAGCAGCTTAGAAGCGGGGCTGGGTTCCCAAAACATTCAGTACTTC.

This chain joins TRBV5-1 and TRBJ1-6; no clear D. The V gene lost 0 bases and the J gene lost 10 bases, with 14 bases spanning the gap. CDR1 and CDR2 from the germline V gene are SGHRS and YFSETQ. The CDR3 length is 15 residues. The CDR3 here is CASSLVKGQGSPLHF. As DNA, the CDR3 is TGCGCCAGCAGCTTGGTAAAAGGGCAAGGGTCACCCCTCCACTTT.